This entry features one T cell receptor (beta chain) sequence. The CDR3 runs 13 residues. Trimming removed 1 base from V and 3 bases from J, with 6 bases in between. Germline lookup yields CDR1 MDHEN and CDR2 SYDVKM. The data stem from a study of cytomegalovirus exposure and HLA in healthy donors. Clones were sequenced by immunoSEQ multiplex PCR, and TCRdb holds only the in-frame ones, with some missing. The sample carries approximately 60,000 clones, 92% recorded once. This receptor was taken from a woman under 30 in good health and CMV-seronegative. The chain recombines TRBV28 with TRBJ1-1; D is unresolved. The sample consisted of PBMCs. CDR3 amino acids: CASSLFGDTEAFF. The CDR3 DNA reads TGTGCCAGCAGTTTATTCGGGGACACTGAAGCTTTCTTT. Full variable domain (outside the CDR3, taken from reference TRBV28 and TRBJ1-1): DVKVTQSSRYLVKRTGEKVFLECVQDMDHENMFWYRQDPGLGLRLIYFSYDVKMKEKGDIPEGYSVSREKKERFSLILESASTNQTSMYLCASSLFGDTEAFFGQGTRLTVV.